These T cell receptor beta chains were read from a single sample in a study of shared clonotypes between healthy human individuals. Some clones are missing from TCRdb's copy, which holds only in-frame ones; the method was immunoSEQ multiplex PCR. The sample holds about 1.1 million clones; 78% are singletons and the top ten take roughly 0.57%. Source material: memory CD4+ T cells from PBMCs. The receptors here all came from a man between 18 and 29 years old in good health. Some clones in this sample may be carry-over from other donors' samples. The CDR3 runs from the conserved cysteine through the conserved F or W. D genes are given only for firm matches. Clone size is not always given. Where it is, it says once, few, many or a class for expanded clones.

V	size	J	D	CDR3	DNA
TRBV9	-	TRBJ2-3	-	CASSVGRSSGDTQYF	TGTGCCAGCAGCGTAGGGAGGAGCTCCGGGGATACGCAGTATTTT
TRBV7-2	few	TRBJ2-2	-	CASSLEVLASRGGELFF	TGTGCCAGCAGCTTAGAGGTCCTAGCCTCAAGGGGCGGGGAGCTGTTTTTT
TRBV10-3	-	TRBJ2-3	-	CAISEGLALDTQYF	TGTGCCATCAGTGAGGGTCTAGCGCTCGATACGCAGTATTTT
TRBV7-3	-	TRBJ2-3	-	CASSLTGDTQYF	TGTGCCAGCAGCTTAACTGGGGATACGCAGTATTTT
TRBV5-1	-	TRBJ1-2	-	CASSWGEGWGYTF	TGCGCCAGCAGCTGGGGCGAGGGTTGGGGCTACACCTTC
TRBV11-3	-	TRBJ2-3	-	CASSLGQTSGTQYF	TGTGCCAGCAGCTTAGGCCAGACGAGCGGTACGCAGTATTTT
TRBV28	once	TRBJ2-1	TRBD2	CASSLFLADPGNEQFF	TGTGCCAGCAGTTTATTCCTAGCGGACCCGGGGAATGAGCAGTTCTTC
TRBV4-2	-	TRBJ2-5	-	CASSQDLASRETQYF	TGTGCCAGCAGCCAAGATTTGGCTAGTCGGGAGACCCAGTACTTC
TRBV10-3	-	TRBJ2-1	TRBD2	CAIRSGGNNEQFF	TGTGCCATCAGGTCGGGAGGGAACAATGAGCAGTTCTTC
TRBV28	-	TRBJ2-1	-	CASSSTSGGYRSYNEQFF	TGTGCCAGCAGTTCCACGTCGGGGGGCTATAGGTCCTACAATGAGCAGTTCTTC
TRBV9	once	TRBJ2-7	-	CASSVGETPYEQYF	TGTGCCAGCAGCGTAGGGGAGACTCCCTACGAGCAGTACTTC
TRBV7-9	-	TRBJ1-1	-	CASSQGYTEAFF	TGTGCCAGCAGCCAAGGGTACACTGAAGCTTTCTTT
TRBV30	few	TRBJ2-7	TRBD1	CAWSVQGIYEQYF	TGTGCCTGGAGTGTACAGGGGATCTACGAGCAGTACTTC
TRBV11-2	-	TRBJ2-5	-	CASSPSGETQYF	TGTGCCAGCAGCCCCTCGGGAGAGACCCAGTACTTC
TRBV11-2	once	TRBJ2-2	TRBD1	CASRTTGGADTGELFF	TGTGCCAGCAGAACTACAGGGGGAGCGGACACCGGGGAGCTGTTTTTT
TRBV29-1	few	TRBJ1-4	-	CSVVSGSEKLFF	TGCAGCGTTGTATCCGGTTCTGAAAAACTGTTTTTT
TRBV18	few	TRBJ2-7	TRBD1	CASSPGQGVYEQYF	TGTGCCAGCTCACCCGGGCAGGGGGTCTACGAGCAGTACTTC
TRBV5-1	-	TRBJ2-3	TRBD1	CASSSQGADTQYF	TGCGCCAGCAGCTCGCAGGGGGCGGATACGCAGTATTTT
TRBV19	-	TRBJ1-5	-	CASSPGGQADNQPQHF	TGTGCCAGTAGCCCCGGGGGGCAGGCCGACAATCAGCCCCAGCATTTT
TRBV28	-	TRBJ1-5	-	CASSLSDQPQHF	TGTGCCAGCAGTTTAAGCGATCAGCCCCAGCATTTT
TRBV5-1	-	TRBJ2-7	TRBD2	CASSTGLAERTYEQYF	TGCGCCAGCAGCACCGGACTAGCGGAAAGGACCTACGAGCAGTACTTC